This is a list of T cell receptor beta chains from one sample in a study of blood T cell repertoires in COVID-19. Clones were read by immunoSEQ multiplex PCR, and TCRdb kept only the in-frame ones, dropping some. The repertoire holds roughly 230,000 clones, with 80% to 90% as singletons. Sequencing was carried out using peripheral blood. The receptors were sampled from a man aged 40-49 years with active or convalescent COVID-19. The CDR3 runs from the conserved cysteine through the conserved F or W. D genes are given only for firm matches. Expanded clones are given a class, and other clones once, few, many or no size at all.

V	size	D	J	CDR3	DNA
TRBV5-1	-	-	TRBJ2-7	CASSLGWGAYEQYF	TGCGCCAGCAGCTTGGGGTGGGGCGCCTACGAGCAGTACTTC
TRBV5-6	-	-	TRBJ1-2	CASSPGGAGYTF	TGTGCCAGCAGCCCGGGAGGAGCGGGCTACACCTTC
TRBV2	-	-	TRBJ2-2	CASKRTNTGELFF	TGTGCCAGCAAGAGGACGAACACCGGGGAGCTGTTTTTT
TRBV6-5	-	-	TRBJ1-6	CASRATGYSPLHF	TGTGCCAGCAGAGCCACAGGGTACTCACCCCTCCACTTT
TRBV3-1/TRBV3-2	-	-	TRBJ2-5	CASSHPLWVGQQETQYF	TGTGCCAGCAGCCACCCACTGTGGGTGGGCCAGCAAGAGACCCAGTACTTC
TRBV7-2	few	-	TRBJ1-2	CASSDHRINYGYTF	TGTGCCAGCAGCGACCACAGGATTAACTATGGCTACACCTTC
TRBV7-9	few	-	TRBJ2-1	CASSLTSDINEQFF	TGTGCCAGCAGCTTGACCAGTGACATAAATGAGCAGTTCTTC
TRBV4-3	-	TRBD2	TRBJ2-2	CASSQAGGGTAVQNTGELFF	TGCGCCAGCAGCCAAGCCGGGGGGGGAACCGCCGTGCAGAACACCGGGGAGCTGTTTTTT
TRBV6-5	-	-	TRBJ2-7	CATLLDRATKEQYF	TGTGCCACCCTTTTGGACAGAGCTACGAAGGAGCAGTACTTC
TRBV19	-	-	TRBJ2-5	CASSVGPSQGETQYF	TGTGCCAGTAGTGTCGGGCCCTCGCAGGGGGAGACCCAGTACTTC
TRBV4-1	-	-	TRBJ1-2	CASSQSGSYGYTF	TGCGCCAGCAGCCAGTCGGGGTCCTATGGCTACACCTTC
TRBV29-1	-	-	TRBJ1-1	CSVATRNTEAFF	TGCAGCGTCGCGACACGTAACACTGAAGCTTTCTTT
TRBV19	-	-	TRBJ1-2	CASAKGSQGYYGYTF	TGTGCCAGCGCCAAGGGGTCCCAGGGATACTATGGCTACACCTTC
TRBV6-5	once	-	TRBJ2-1	CASSYRGRSYNEQFF	TGTGCCAGCAGTTACAGGGGTCGCTCCTACAATGAGCAGTTCTTC
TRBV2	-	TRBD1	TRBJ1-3	CATQRTGGGNTIYF	TGTGCCACACAACGAACAGGGGGTGGAAACACCATATATTTT
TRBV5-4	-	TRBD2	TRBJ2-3	CASSPRAGAQYF	TGTGCCAGCAGCCCCCGGGCGGGGGCGCAGTATTTT
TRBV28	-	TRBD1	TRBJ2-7	CASSPNDRVSEQYF	TGTGCCAGCAGTCCCAATGACAGGGTAAGCGAGCAGTACTTC
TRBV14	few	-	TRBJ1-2	CASSQVGYGYTF	TGTGCCAGCAGCCAAGTCGGCTATGGCTACACCTTC
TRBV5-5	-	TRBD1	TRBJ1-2	CASSPYWETGAGYTF	TGTGCCAGCAGCCCGTACTGGGAGACAGGGGCCGGCTACACCTTC
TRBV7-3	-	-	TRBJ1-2	CASSLRWGGFGKQLDGGSYGYTF	TGTGCCAGCAGCTTAAGGTGGGGCGGGTTCGGGAAGCAACTCGACGGGGGTTCCTATGGCTACACCTTC
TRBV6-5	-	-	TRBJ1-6	CASSSTDSSYNSPLHF	TGTGCCAGCAGTTCCACGGACAGCTCCTATAATTCACCCCTCCACTTT
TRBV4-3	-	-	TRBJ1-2	CASSQYDRLGDGYTF	TGCGCCAGCAGCCAATACGACAGGTTGGGGGATGGCTACACCTTC
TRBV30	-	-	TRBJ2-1	CAWSVRSGTPRYNEQFF	TGTGCCTGGAGTGTACGGTCCGGGACTCCGAGATACAATGAGCAGTTCTTC
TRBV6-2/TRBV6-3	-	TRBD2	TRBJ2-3	CASSSLAGGTTDTQYF	TGTGCCAGCAGTTCCCTAGCGGGGGGAACCACAGATACGCAGTATTTT
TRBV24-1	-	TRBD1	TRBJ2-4	CATSDRPTGGLAKNIQYF	TGTGCCACCAGTGACCGCCCGACAGGGGGTTTAGCCAAAAACATTCAGTACTTC
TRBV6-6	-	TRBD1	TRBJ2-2	CAITTGSTGELFF	TGTGCCATTACGACAGGGAGCACCGGGGAGCTGTTTTTT
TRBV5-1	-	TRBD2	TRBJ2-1	CASSFSGGRGNEQFF	TGCGCCAGCAGCTTTAGCGGGGGAAGGGGTAATGAGCAGTTCTTC
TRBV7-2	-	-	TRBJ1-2	CASSSRLGGSIYGYTF	TGTGCCAGCAGCTCCCGCCTAGGAGGCTCGATCTATGGCTACACCTTC